Each of the 21 T cell receptor beta chains below was sequenced from the same sample in a study of shared clonotypes between healthy human individuals (dated by TCRdb to about 2020). Library preparation used the immunoSEQ multiplex PCR assay. The immuneACCESS repertoire file appears here via TCRdb, limited to in-frame rearrangements. These files lack a portion of the clones; in checked studies, under half of the deficit traces to unresolved V genes, and the cause of the others is not known. The sample table lists some 2.4 million clones, approximately 94% of them with a count of one. Approximately 0.35% of the sample lies in the top ten. The sequenced sample was naive CD4+ T cells from PBMCs. The sample's cell subset or site label is to be understood as: CD45RA+ positively selected. The receptor set was obtained from a man aged 18 to 30 in good health. Some clones in this sample may be carry-over from other donors' samples.

Concerning this clone: The sample carries other DNA sequences with the same CDR3. The chain is built from TRBV28 and TRBJ2-1, with 12 bases lining up with TRBD2. This CDR3 has 16 amino acids. The trim removed 4 bases at V and 4 bases at J, leaving 5 bases unmatched. Germline CDR1 is MDHEN and CDR2 is SYDVKM. In DNA, the CDR3 is TGTGCCAGCAGTTCTCCGGGACTAGCGGGTTACAATGAGCAGTTCTTC. Translation gives CASSSPGLAGYNEQFF.

The chain uses TRBV5-1 and TRBJ1-4; D gene ambiguous. Per the germline V gene, CDR1 is SGHRS and CDR2 is YFSETQ. The CDR3 is 12 amino acids. Trimming took off 7 bases at V and 7 bases at J, with 11 bases between the two ends. CDR3 region: CASRGVGEKLFF. The CDR3 DNA reads as TGCGCCAGCCGCGGGGTTGGTGAAAAACTGTTTTTT.

The chain uses TRBV29-1 and TRBJ2-5; 16 bases match TRBD2. Looked up from germline, CDR1 is SQVTM and CDR2 is ANQGSEA. The trim removed 6 bases at V and 5 bases at J, leaving 12 bases unmatched. The CDR3 has 17 amino acids. The CDR3 here is CSVSGTSGRALWETQYF. DNA of the CDR3: TGCAGCGTGTCCGGGACTAGCGGGAGGGCTCTTTGGGAGACCCAGTACTTC.

This clone was detected only a few times. The same CDR3 arises from other DNA sequences in this sample as well. The chain joins TRBV27 to TRBJ2-6; D gene ambiguous. This CDR3 is 15 amino acids long. From germline, CDR1 is MNHEY and CDR2 SMNVEV (reference sequence). Trimming pared 4 bases from V and 0 bases from J, leaving 7 bases between. CDR3 protein: CASSSPGSGANVLTF. In DNA, the CDR3 is TGTGCCAGCAGTTCCCCGGGCTCTGGGGCCAACGTCCTGACTTTC.

The chain joins TRBV2 to TRBJ2-5; D not certain. CDR1 is SNHLY and CDR2 is FYNNEI in the germline V gene. V was clipped by 8 bases and J by 5 bases, with 9 bases between them. This CDR3 has 11 residues. The CDR3 here is CASGLQETQYF. In DNA form, the CDR3 reads TGTGCCAGCGGCCTACAGGAGACCCAGTACTTC.

This clone was observed a single time. This chain links TRBV11-3 with TRBJ2-1; TRBD2 aligns across 11 bases. Germline CDR1 and CDR2: SGHNT and YENEEA. V lost 1 base to trimming and J lost 7 bases; unmatched junction nucleotides: 3. The CDR3 length is 15 residues. CDR3 loop: CASSLVLAGVNEQFF. The CDR3 DNA sequence: TGTGCCAGCAGCTTAGTACTAGCGGGAGTTAATGAGCAGTTCTTC.

The chain recombines TRBV10-3 with TRBJ2-2, with D perhaps being TRBD1 or TRBD2 (6 bases each). CDR3 length: 13 residues. The germline gives CDR1 ENHRY, CDR2 SYGVKD. V was clipped by 10 bases and J by 2 bases, with 11 bases between them. Here the CDR3 reads CATWGANTGELFF. CDR3 DNA: TGTGCCACCTGGGGGGCAAACACCGGGGAGCTGTTTTTT.

In this sample, this clone turned up a few times. V and J are TRBV29-1 and TRBJ1-1; D is uncertain. The V end lost 5 bases, the J end lost 8 bases, and 9 bases lay between the germline ends. The CDR3 is made up of 10 amino acids. Germline CDR1 SQVTM, CDR2 ANQGSEA. CDR3 protein: CSVLPIEAFF. Written as DNA, the CDR3 is TGCAGCGTTCTTCCCATCGAAGCTTTCTTT.

The chain joins TRBV6-5 to TRBJ1-6, with TRBD1 identical over 10 bases. After removal of 6 bases from V and 7 bases from J, the junction contained 6 bases not matched to a gene. CDR1 is MNHEY and CDR2 is SVGAGI in the germline V gene. The length of the CDR3 is 15 residues. The CDR3 region is CASSSPGQGNSPLHF. DNA of the CDR3: TGTGCCAGCAGCAGCCCGGGACAGGGGAATTCACCCCTCCACTTT.

The chain joins TRBV5-6 to TRBJ2-7; D may be TRBD2 (6 bases). This CDR3 comprises 19 residues. The ends were cut back, 2 bases at V and 2 bases at J, with 26 bases in the middle. The germline CDR1 and CDR2 sequences are SGHDT and YYEEEE. In nucleotides, the CDR3 is TGTGCCAGCAGCTTTTACGTGGGCCGCCAGCGGGCAAAGGCCTACGAGCAGTACTTC. It codes for CASSFYVGRQRAKAYEQYF.

The chain couples TRBV19 to TRBJ2-3, with D perhaps matching TRBD1 or TRBD2 (5 bases each). The V end was cut by 5 bases, the J end by 3 bases, with 15 bases between. CDR3 length: 15 amino acids. Germline CDR1 is LNHDA and CDR2 is SQIVND (reference sequence). CDR3 sequence (DNA): TGTGCCAGTAGTCCCAGGGACGGAGCAACAGATACGCAGTATTTT. Translated: CASSPRDGATDTQYF. The entire variable domain, with the rest obtained from reference TRBV19 and TRBJ2-3, is as follows: DGGITQSPKYLFRKEGQNVTLSCEQNLNHDAMYWYRQDPGQGLRLIYYSQIVNDFQKGDIAEGYSVSREKKESFPLTVTSAQKNPTAFYLCASSPRDGATDTQYFGPGTRLTVL.

This chain links TRBV5-1 with TRBJ2-1, with TRBD2 matching over 8 bases. The germline V gene encodes CDR1 SGHRS and CDR2 YFSETQ. The CDR3 is 14 amino acids. The V and J ends lost 0 bases and 9 bases, in that order; junction bases with no gene match: 5. CDR3 coding DNA: TGCGCCAGCAGCTTGGATCCGGGAGGGGGTGAGCAGTTCTTC. Translated, it gives CASSLDPGGGEQFF. Full variable domain (outside the CDR3, taken from reference TRBV5-1 and TRBJ2-1): KAGVTQTPRYLIKTRGQQVTLSCSPISGHRSVSWYQQTPGQGLQFLFEYFSETQRNKGNFPGRFSGRQFSNSRSEMNVSTLELGDSALYLCASSLDPGGGEQFFGPGTRLTVL.

The chain is built from TRBV6-4 and TRBJ2-1; 9 bases are a match to TRBD2. CDR1 is MRHNA and CDR2 is SNTAGT in the germline V gene. With 4 bases clipped from V and 0 bases from J, the junction kept 10 bases outside the gene matches. The length of the CDR3 is 18 residues. CDR3 coding DNA: TGTGCCAGCAGTGTCCAGCGGGAGGAATCAAGCTCCTACAATGAGCAGTTCTTC. This sequence encodes CASSVQREESSSYNEQFF.

J is TRBJ2-7 and V is TRBV7-2; 10 bases align to TRBD1. Germline lookup yields CDR1 SGHTA and CDR2 FQGNSA. After removal of 4 bases from V and 7 bases from J, the junction contained 10 bases not matched to a gene. The CDR3 spans 15 residues. The CDR3 DNA follows: TGTGCCAGCAGCTATGAGTGGACAGGGGGGAAAGAGCAGTACTTC. Translation gives CASSYEWTGGKEQYF.

The chain couples TRBV29-1 to TRBJ2-2; maybe TRBD1 (5 bases). V lost 7 bases to trimming and J lost 0 bases, with 9 bases between them. CDR1 is SQVTM, CDR2 ANQGSEA, per germline. This CDR3 comprises 13 residues. The CDR3 DNA reads TGCAGCGGAACAGGAGCGAACACCGGGGAGCTGTTTTTT. Its protein product is CSGTGANTGELFF.

This chain connects TRBV20-1 to TRBJ2-3; no firm D call. The V gene's germline CDR1 is DFQATT and CDR2 SNEGSKA (reference sequence). The CDR3 is made up of 10 amino acids. Trimming took 6 bases from V and 8 from J, leaving 9 bases between them. The chain's CDR3 is CSALGFTQYF. DNA of the CDR3: TGCAGTGCCCTCGGATTTACGCAGTATTTT.

The V call is TRBV27, the J call TRBJ2-7; TRBD2 matches at 8 bases. V lost 6 bases and J lost 3; bases outside the gene matches: 7. Looked up from germline, CDR1 is MNHEY and CDR2 is SMNVEV (reference sequence). CDR3 length: 14 amino acids. CDR3 sequence reads: CASRIIAGNYEQYF. DNA for the CDR3: TGTGCCAGCAGGATCATAGCGGGAAACTACGAGCAGTACTTC.

The chain couples TRBV5-1 to TRBJ1-3, with D possibly being TRBD1 (5 bases). Germline V gene sequence: CDR1 SGHRS, CDR2 YFSETQ. The CDR3 has 16 amino acids. V lost 4 bases and J 1 base, leaving 15 bases between the germline ends. The CDR3 region is CASSRAGGNSGNTIYF. CDR3 coding DNA: TGCGCCAGCAGCCGAGCGGGGGGAAATTCTGGAAACACCATATATTTT.

The chain combines TRBV9 with TRBJ2-5; D is possibly TRBD1 or TRBD2 (5 bases each). Per the germline V gene, CDR1 is SGDLS and CDR2 is YYNGEE. Trimming removed 0 bases from V and 1 base from J, with 10 bases in between. This CDR3 is built from 15 residues. The CDR3 protein is CASSVAGGPQETQYF. CDR3 in DNA: TGTGCCAGCAGCGTAGCTGGGGGACCCCAAGAGACCCAGTACTTC.

The rearrangement uses TRBV6-1 and TRBJ2-1; TRBD2 matches 7 bases. V gave up 1 base and J gave up 3 bases; unmatched junction bases: 9. The CDR3 is 17 amino acids. Germline V lookup: CDR1 MNHNS, CDR2 SASEGT. The CDR3: CASSEDSSGPYYNEQFF. The CDR3 bases are TGTGCCAGCAGTGAAGATAGTAGCGGGCCTTACTACAATGAGCAGTTCTTC.

This clone has just one count. V usage is TRBV4-3 and J usage is TRBJ2-7; 7 bases agree with TRBD1. CDR1 is LGHNA, CDR2 YSLEER, per germline. V trimming: 1 base; J trimming: 5 bases; junction bases outside the gene matches: 14. The CDR3 has 17 residues. The CDR3 spells CASSQVPPGQSIHEQYF. In nucleotides, the CDR3 is TGCGCCAGCAGCCAAGTCCCCCCGGGACAGTCAATCCACGAGCAGTACTTC.